This entry lists 27 T cell receptor beta chains sequenced from one sample in a study of blood T cells in healthy people across ages. Next came a second PCR, run for roughly 6 to 11 cycles, which used a sample-barcoded 5' primer along with a J-beta primer mix. MiXCR, run by TCRdb on the 5' RACE reads, gives a single entry per CDR3 protein. The sample has over 600,000 distinct CDR3 sequences, roughly 21% seen once. Sequences were obtained from blood. The receptors here all came from a man between 65 and 79 years old in good health.

This clonotype came up many times. This chain joins TRBV9 and TRBJ2-3, with TRBD1 identical over 10 bases. Germline CDR1 reads SGDLS; CDR2 reads YYNGEE. The CDR3 consists of 15 residues. The J segment lost 6 bases and the V segment lost 4 bases, leaving 8 bases of the junction unmatched. The CDR3 nucleotides read TGTGCCAGCAGCTCCCGGGACAGGGGTTCGGATACGCAGTATTTT. Its protein is CASSSRDRGSDTQYF.

The chain is built from TRBV24-1 and TRBJ1-5; TRBD1 agrees at 8 bases. The CDR3 covers 15 residues. V shed 3 bases, J shed 3 bases, and the junction held 3 bases outside the gene matches. Per germline, CDR1 KGHDR and CDR2 SFDVKD. Written as DNA, the CDR3 is TGTGCCACCAGTGATCCGACAGGGGACAATCAGCCCCAGCATTTT. As protein: CATSDPTGDNQPQHF.

This clonotype has only a few counts. This chain links TRBV7-2 with TRBJ2-1; D is uncertain. V shed 5 bases and J shed 5 bases, with 10 bases lying between them. CDR3 length: 13 residues. The V gene's germline CDR1 is SGHTA and CDR2 FQGNSA. The CDR3 bases are TGTGCCAGCAGCCCGGCTACCCACAATGAGCAGTTCTTC. Translating gives CASSPATHNEQFF.

This clonotype was counted only a few times. The rearrangement links TRBV27 to TRBJ2-7; 13 bases are shared with TRBD2. Germline V gene lookup returns CDR1 MNHEY and CDR2 SMNVEV (reference sequence). V lost 6 bases and J lost 4; bases outside the gene matches: 12. This CDR3 spans 17 amino acids. DNA of the CDR3: TGTGCCAGCAGCCCAAGGAGGATGGGACTAGCGGGATACGAGCAGTACTTC. Amino acids: CASSPRRMGLAGYEQYF.

Concerning this clonotype: This may be a read error: a much more frequent sequence differs by one nucleotide. The chain joins TRBV28 to TRBJ2-2; D unclear. The V gene's germline CDR1 is MDHEN and CDR2 SYDVKM. The CDR3 totals 11 residues. V shed 7 bases and J shed 6 bases, with 6 bases lying between them. CDR3 region: CASNFPGELFF. Here the CDR3 DNA reads TGTGCCAGCAATTTCCCCGGGGAGCTGTTTTTT.

This clonotype was counted only a few times. One junction end does not reproduce the germline sequence, and a read error may be involved. As DNA, the CDR3 is TGTGCCAGCAGCCTGGGACACGAGCGGTACTTC. Translation: CASSLGHERYF. The chain combines TRBV3-1 with TRBJ2-7, with D maybe TRBD1 (6 bases). Germline assignment: CDR1 LGHDT and CDR2 YNNKEL (reference sequence). This CDR3 has 11 residues.

This chain joins TRBV14 and TRBJ2-5; the D is unclear. Matching the DNA end better, TRBJ2-1 makes the J call doubtful. The CDR3 has 11 residues. In germline, CDR1 is SGHDN, CDR2 FVKESK. Here the CDR3 DNA reads TGTGCCAGCAGCCACGTGAGTGAGCAGTTCTTC. Translated: CASSHVSEQFF.

This clonotype was observed a handful of times. V is TRBV29-1 and J is TRBJ1-1; D perhaps matches TRBD1 (6 bases). The germline V gene encodes CDR1 SQVTM and CDR2 ANQGSEA. The CDR3 totals 13 residues. V was shortened by 1 base and J by 7 bases, with 13 bases between the two germline ends. In nucleotides, the CDR3 is TGCAGCGTTGAAGGCCAGGGGCAAAATGAAGCTTTCTTT. It encodes CSVEGQGQNEAFF.

This clonotype showed up just a few times. This chain connects TRBV20-1 to TRBJ2-3, with TRBD2 matching over 13 bases. The CDR3 is made up of 14 amino acids. The V gene's germline CDR1 is DFQATT and CDR2 SNEGSKA (reference sequence). V shed 4 bases, J shed 4 bases, and the junction held 2 bases outside the gene matches. The CDR3 reads CSAILAGGPDTQYF. The CDR3 bases are TGCAGTGCTATACTAGCGGGAGGGCCAGATACGCAGTATTTT.

This clonotype appeared many times. The chain combines TRBV7-2 with TRBJ2-3; weak D call: TRBD2 (5 bases). The CDR3 consists of 16 residues. CDR1 and CDR2 from the germline V gene are SGHTA and FQGNSA. The ends were cut back, 5 bases at V and 0 bases at J, with 15 bases in the middle. CDR3 residues: CASSRPRTPSTDTQYF. The CDR3 nucleotides are TGTGCCAGCAGCCGACCCCGGACTCCTAGCACAGATACGCAGTATTTT.

The sample holds a few counts of this clonotype. The V and J genes are TRBV7-2 and TRBJ2-5; 8 nucleotides line up with TRBD2. CDR3 size: 16 residues. Germline values: CDR1 SGHTA, CDR2 FQGNSA. V lost 2 bases to trimming and J lost 3 bases; unmatched junction nucleotides: 8. The CDR3 sequence is CASSLMRVAGKETQYF. In DNA, the CDR3 is TGTGCCAGCAGCTTAATGAGAGTAGCGGGAAAAGAGACCCAGTACTTC.

This clonotype was detected many times. This rearrangement joins TRBV9 to TRBJ2-7; a weak D match, TRBD2 (6 bases). The V gene's germline CDR1 is SGDLS and CDR2 YYNGEE. The CDR3 consists of 15 residues. With 0 bases removed from V and 7 bases from J, the gap between germline ends came to 17 bases. The CDR3 sequence is CASSVGTGDLREQYF. CDR3 nucleotides: TGTGCCAGCAGCGTAGGGACGGGAGACCTACGGGAGCAGTACTTC.

In its sample, this clonotype was seen many times. The chain uses TRBV20-1 and TRBJ2-4, with 10 bases lining up with TRBD2. In germline, CDR1 is DFQATT, CDR2 SNEGSKA (reference sequence). This CDR3 region has 16 residues. The trim removed 3 bases at V and 0 bases at J, leaving 5 bases unmatched. The DNA for the CDR3 is TGCAGTGCTAGCGTGTCTAGCGGGAGAGCCAAAAACATTCAGTACTTC. Its translation: CSASVSSGRAKNIQYF.

This clonotype came up many times. The chain recombines TRBV5-1 with TRBJ1-6; D gene uncertain. Germline assignment: CDR1 SGHRS and CDR2 YFSETQ. V lost 4 bases and J lost 7, with 12 bases in between. The CDR3 is made up of 14 amino acids. The CDR3 DNA follows: TGCGCCAGCAGCCCGGTCGGACTGAATTCACCCCTCCACTTT. This codes for CASSPVGLNSPLHF.

V usage is TRBV24-1 and J usage is TRBJ2-1; 10 positions agree with TRBD1. V shed 4 bases and J 3 bases; nucleotides not matched to a gene: 5. The CDR3 has 16 amino acids. Germline-derived CDR1 and CDR2 are KGHDR and SFDVKD. The CDR3 DNA reads as TGTGCCACCAGTGACCAGGGGGACAGGGGCTACAATGAGCAGTTCTTC. Translated: CATSDQGDRGYNEQFF.

The chain combines TRBV20-1 with TRBJ1-1; TRBD1 aligns across 11 bases. CDR1 and CDR2 from the germline V gene are DFQATT and SNEGSKA (reference sequence). This CDR3 region has 13 residues. With 1 base clipped from V and 9 bases from J, the junction kept 4 bases outside the gene matches. CDR3 nucleotides: TGCAGTGCTAGAGGGACAGGGGGCCAAAAAGCTTTCTTT. It codes for CSARGTGGQKAFF.

A few counts support this clonotype. The chain has TRBV2 and TRBJ2-6; weak D call: TRBD1 (5 bases). This CDR3 is built from 17 residues. The V end was cut by 4 bases, the J end by 4 bases, with 17 bases between. The germline V gene has CDR1 SNHLY and CDR2 FYNNEI. In DNA form, the CDR3 reads TGTGCCAGCAGTGGGGTTACAGGCCGTACCGGGGCCAACGTCCTGACTTTC. Translation: CASSGVTGRTGANVLTF.

This clonotype has only a few counts. The rearrangement joins TRBV6-5 to TRBJ2-5; TRBD1 aligns across 7 bases. With the DNA end fitting TRBJ2-7 better, the J assignment may be wrong. This CDR3 contains 16 residues. The germline V gene has CDR1 MNHEY and CDR2 SVGAGI. CDR3 bases: TGTGCCAGCAGTTCCCCCGGACAGGTCAGAAAAAACGAGCAGTACTTC. Protein product: CASSSPGQVRKNEQYF.

This clonotype has only a few counts. V usage is TRBV4-1 and J usage is TRBJ2-5, with TRBD2 matching 7 bases. Germline CDR1 and CDR2: MGHRA and YSYEKL. J gave up 2 bases and V 0 bases, and 6 bases lay outside the gene matches. This CDR3 comprises 16 residues. CDR3 sequence: CASSQDQSSGQETQYF. CDR3 bases: TGCGCCAGCAGCCAAGATCAGAGTAGCGGGCAAGAGACCCAGTACTTC.

This clonotype was counted only a few times. This sequence joins TRBV20-1 and TRBJ2-5; D possibly corresponds to TRBD1 (5 bases). TRBJ2-7 matches the DNA end more closely, so the J call is doubtful. This CDR3 region has 11 residues. Germline lookup yields CDR1 DFQATT and CDR2 SNEGSKA (reference sequence). CDR3 region: CSATTVYEQYF. The CDR3 DNA reads TGCAGTGCGACGACAGTCTACGAGCAGTACTTC.

The table lists this clonotype with a few counts. The chain recombines TRBV20-1 with TRBJ2-5; TRBD1 matches at 9 bases. The J call may be wrong; the DNA end is better matched by TRBJ2-1. Germline CDR1 reads DFQATT; CDR2 reads SNEGSKA (reference sequence). This CDR3 is built from 14 residues. CDR3 in DNA: TGCAGTGCTCTGACCCGGACAGGGGCCAATGAGCAGTTCTTC. This translates into CSALTRTGANEQFF.

The chain uses TRBV7-3 and TRBJ2-3; 13 nucleotides line up with TRBD2. Germline V gene sequence: CDR1 SGHTA, CDR2 FQGTGA. The length of the CDR3 is 16 residues. J gave up 5 bases and V 4 bases, and 6 bases lay outside the gene matches. CDR3: CASSSGLAGAKDTQYF. Written as DNA, the CDR3 is TGTGCCAGCAGCTCCGGACTAGCGGGAGCTAAAGATACGCAGTATTTT.

This chain links TRBV4-2 with TRBJ2-7, with 11 bases lining up with TRBD2. The better agreement between TRBJ2-1 and the DNA end casts doubt on the J call. The CDR3 is 16 amino acids. CDR1 and CDR2 from the germline V gene are LGHNA and YNFKEQ. In DNA form, the CDR3 reads TGTGCCAGCAGCCTCCGGCTAGCGGGAGGCGGGAATGAGCAGTTCTTC. Its translation is CASSLRLAGGGNEQFF.

This chain joins TRBV12-3 or TRBV12-4 and TRBJ2-4, with TRBD1 matching over 9 bases. The CDR3 is made up of 15 amino acids. J gave up 7 bases and V 2 bases, and 6 bases lay outside the gene matches. This CDR3 reads CASSLYGTGTNIQYF. The CDR3 coding sequence is TGTGCCAGCAGTTTATATGGGACAGGGACGAACATTCAGTACTTC.

The rearrangement links TRBV12-3 or TRBV12-4 to TRBJ2-2; no clear D gene. This CDR3 contains 14 residues. Trimming cost V 7 bases and J 4 bases, with 13 bases left between them. In DNA, the CDR3 is TGTGCCAGCATTCGTTGGCAACCCACCGGGGAGCTGTTTTTT. It specifies CASIRWQPTGELFF.

The chain combines TRBV5-1 with TRBJ2-3; 7 nucleotides line up with TRBD2. V was clipped by 4 bases and J by 0 bases; unmatched bases: 8. Germline V gives CDR1 SGHRS, CDR2 YFSETQ. The CDR3 is 16 residues long. CDR3 residues: CASSLGYSGSTDTQYF. The CDR3 DNA reads as TGCGCCAGCAGCCTCGGTTATAGCGGGAGCACAGATACGCAGTATTTT.

This chain joins TRBV9 and TRBJ1-4; TRBD1 aligns across 7 bases. CDR3 length: 14 amino acids. Trimming removed 0 bases from V and 7 bases from J; junction bases left unmatched: 3. Germline V CDR1 and CDR2: SGDLS, YYNGEE. CDR3 DNA: TGTGCCAGCAGCGTAGATCAGGGGGGTGAAAAACTGTTTTTT. It translates to CASSVDQGGEKLFF.